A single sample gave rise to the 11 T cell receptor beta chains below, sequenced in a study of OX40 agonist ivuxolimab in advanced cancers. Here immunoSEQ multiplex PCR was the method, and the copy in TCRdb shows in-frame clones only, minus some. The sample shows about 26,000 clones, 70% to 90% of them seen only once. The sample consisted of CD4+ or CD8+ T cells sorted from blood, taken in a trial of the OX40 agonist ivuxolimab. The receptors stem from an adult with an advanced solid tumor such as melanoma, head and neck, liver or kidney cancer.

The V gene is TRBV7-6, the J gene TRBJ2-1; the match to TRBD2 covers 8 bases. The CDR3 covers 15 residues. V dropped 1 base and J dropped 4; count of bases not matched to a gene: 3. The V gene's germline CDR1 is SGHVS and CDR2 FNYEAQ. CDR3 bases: TGTGCCAGCAGCTTAGTCGCTAGCGGGTACAATGAGCAGTTCTTC. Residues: CASSLVASGYNEQFF. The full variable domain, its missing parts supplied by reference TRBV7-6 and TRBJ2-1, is GAGVSQSPRYKVTKRGQDVALRCDPISGHVSLYWYRQALGQGPEFLTYFNYEAQQDKSGLPNDRFSAERPEGSISTLTIQRTEQRDSAMYRCASSLVASGYNEQFFGPGTRLTVL.

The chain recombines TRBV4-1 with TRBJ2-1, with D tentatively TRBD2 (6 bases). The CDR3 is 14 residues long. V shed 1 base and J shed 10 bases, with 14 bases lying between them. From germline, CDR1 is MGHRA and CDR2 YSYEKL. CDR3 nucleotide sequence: TGCGCCAGCAGCCAAGTAGCGGCAGGGAACGAGCAGTTCTTC. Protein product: CASSQVAAGNEQFF.

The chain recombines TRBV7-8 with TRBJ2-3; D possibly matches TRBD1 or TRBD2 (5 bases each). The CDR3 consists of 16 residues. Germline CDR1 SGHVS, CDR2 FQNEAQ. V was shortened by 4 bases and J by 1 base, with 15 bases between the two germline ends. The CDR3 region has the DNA TGTGCCAGCAGCTCGGGACCCGGCCGACGCACAGATACGCAGTATTTT. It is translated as CASSSGPGRRTDTQYF.

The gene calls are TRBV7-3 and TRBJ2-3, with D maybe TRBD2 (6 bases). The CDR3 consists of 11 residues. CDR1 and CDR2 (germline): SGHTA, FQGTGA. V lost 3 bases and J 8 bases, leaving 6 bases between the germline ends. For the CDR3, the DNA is TGTGCCAGCAGCTTCGGGGGTACGCAGTATTTT. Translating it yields CASSFGGTQYF.

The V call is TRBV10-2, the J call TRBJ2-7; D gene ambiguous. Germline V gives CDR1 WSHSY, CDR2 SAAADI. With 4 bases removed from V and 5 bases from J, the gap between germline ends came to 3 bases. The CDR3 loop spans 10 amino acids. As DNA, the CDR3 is TGCGCCAGCAGTGGTCACGAGCAGTACTTC. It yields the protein CASSGHEQYF.

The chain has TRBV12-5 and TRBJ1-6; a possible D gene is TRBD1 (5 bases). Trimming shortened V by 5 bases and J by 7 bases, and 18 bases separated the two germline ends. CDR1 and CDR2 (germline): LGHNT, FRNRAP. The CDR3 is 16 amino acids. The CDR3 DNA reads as TGTGCTAGTGGTCCTCCTGCGGGGGACTCAAATTCACCCCTCCACTTT. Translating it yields CASGPPAGDSNSPLHF.

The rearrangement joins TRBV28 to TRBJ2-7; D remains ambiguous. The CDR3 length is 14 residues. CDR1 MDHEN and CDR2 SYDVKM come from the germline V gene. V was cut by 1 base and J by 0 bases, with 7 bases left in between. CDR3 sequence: CASSLLLASYEQYF. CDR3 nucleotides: TGTGCCAGCAGTTTATTACTGGCCTCCTACGAGCAGTACTTC.

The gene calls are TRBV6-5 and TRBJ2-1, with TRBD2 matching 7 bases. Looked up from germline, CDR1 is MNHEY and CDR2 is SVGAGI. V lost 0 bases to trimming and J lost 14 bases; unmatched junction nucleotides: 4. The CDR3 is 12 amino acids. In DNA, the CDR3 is TGTGCCAGCAGTTACTCGGGCGGGAGAGAGTTCTTC. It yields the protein CASSYSGGREFF.

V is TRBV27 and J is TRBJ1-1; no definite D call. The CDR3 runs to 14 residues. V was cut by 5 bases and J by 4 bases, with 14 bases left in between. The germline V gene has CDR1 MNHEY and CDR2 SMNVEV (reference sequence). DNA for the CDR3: TGTGCCAGCAGTGCGGGTCGATGGGGCACTGAAGCTTTCTTT. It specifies CASSAGRWGTEAFF.

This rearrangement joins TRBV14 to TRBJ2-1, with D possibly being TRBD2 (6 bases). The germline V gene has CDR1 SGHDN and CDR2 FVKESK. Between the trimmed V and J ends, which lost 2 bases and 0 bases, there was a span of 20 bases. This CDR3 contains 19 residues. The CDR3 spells CASSQPPDRGLSSYNEQFF. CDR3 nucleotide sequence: TGTGCCAGCAGCCAACCCCCGGACCGGGGGTTAAGCTCCTACAATGAGCAGTTCTTC.

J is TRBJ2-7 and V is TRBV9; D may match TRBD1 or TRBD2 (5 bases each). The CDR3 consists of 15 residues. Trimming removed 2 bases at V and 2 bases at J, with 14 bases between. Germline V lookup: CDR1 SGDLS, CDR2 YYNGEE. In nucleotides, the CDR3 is TGTGCCAGCAGCGTCGCCGGGACGGACCCCTACGAGCAGTACTTC. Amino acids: CASSVAGTDPYEQYF.